This T cell receptor beta chain was sequenced in a study of blood T cell repertoires in COVID-19. Profiled with immunoSEQ multiplex PCR; TCRdb holds only in-frame clones, not every one. The sample has approximately 480,000 clones; 75% to 90% are singletons. While infection was still active, Seattle patients were enrolled and then followed longitudinally. This CDR3 spans 14 amino acids. V lost 7 bases and J lost 4; bases outside the gene matches: 7. The V gene's germline CDR1 is MNHEY and CDR2 SVGAGI. This sequence was found in a man aged 18 to 29 with COVID-19, enrolled during active disease. Sequences were obtained from peripheral blood. V is TRBV6-5 and J is TRBJ2-7; 10 bases align to TRBD1. Here the CDR3 DNA reads TGTGCCAGCACTACGGGACAGGGGAAATACGAGCAGTACTTC. Translation: CASTTGQGKYEQYF.